A single sample gave rise to the 20 T cell receptor beta chains below, sequenced in a study of OX40 agonist ivuxolimab in advanced cancers. Profiled with immunoSEQ multiplex PCR; TCRdb holds only in-frame clones, not every one. The profile shows approximately 35,000 clones, approximately 80% of them singletons. The material sequenced was CD4+ or CD8+ T cells sorted from blood, taken in a trial of the OX40 agonist ivuxolimab. Receptor source: an adult with an advanced solid tumor such as melanoma, head and neck, liver or kidney cancer.

This clone was recorded once. The CDR3 region has the DNA TGTGCCAGCAGTGCGAGGGACAGTCCTGGAAACACCATATATTTT. Translation: CASSARDSPGNTIYF. This chain connects TRBV6-1 to TRBJ1-3; 7 nucleotides match TRBD1. The CDR3 has 15 amino acids. V trimming: 4 bases; J trimming: 2 bases; junction bases outside the gene matches: 5. Germline lookup yields CDR1 MNHNS and CDR2 SASEGT.

The chain couples TRBV15 to TRBJ2-2; 8 bases agree with TRBD2. Germline loops: CDR1 LNHNV, CDR2 YYDKDF (reference sequence). After removal of 7 bases from V and 5 bases from J, the junction contained 12 bases not matched to a gene. The CDR3 covers 16 residues. CDR3 coding DNA: TGTGCCACCAATGGTGCAGCGGGGGTTGGGACCGGGGAGCTGTTTTTT. It encodes CATNGAAGVGTGELFF.

J is TRBJ2-1 and V is TRBV7-9, with 8 positions matching TRBD1. CDR1 and CDR2 (germline): SEHNR, FQNEAQ (reference sequence). CDR3 length: 15 amino acids. V was clipped by 0 bases and J by 8 bases; unmatched bases: 6. CDR3 DNA sequence: TGTGCCAGCAGCTTAGCCAGGGGGCCGCACGATGAGCAGTTCTTC. Protein: CASSLARGPHDEQFF.

The gene calls are TRBV6-6 and TRBJ1-2; TRBD1 is a possible D gene (5 bases). CDR1 MNHNY and CDR2 SVGAGI come from the germline V gene (reference sequence). This CDR3 spans 13 amino acids. Trimming pared 4 bases from V and 6 bases from J, leaving 12 bases between. The CDR3 DNA follows: TGTGCCAGCAGTTGGATTCGGGGGGATGGCTACACCTTC. Its protein is CASSWIRGDGYTF.

The sample holds a few counts of this clone. The J gene is TRBJ2-2, the V gene TRBV9; D may be TRBD2 (6 bases). The V gene's germline CDR1 is SGDLS and CDR2 YYNGEE. The CDR3 loop spans 15 amino acids. With 2 bases removed from V and 2 bases from J, the gap between germline ends came to 10 bases. The CDR3 spells CASSVMGGNTGELFF. The CDR3, as DNA: TGTGCCAGCAGCGTTATGGGGGGTAACACCGGGGAGCTGTTTTTT.

The chain is built from TRBV5-1 and TRBJ2-5; D gene uncertain. CDR3 length equals 14 residues. The germline V gene has CDR1 SGHRS and CDR2 YFSETQ. The V gene lost 5 bases and the J gene lost 5 bases, with 16 bases spanning the gap. The CDR3 sequence: CASSNPLSVETQYF. CDR3 sequence (DNA): TGCGCCAGCAGTAACCCCCTCAGCGTGGAGACCCAGTACTTC.

This clone has more than one count but fewer than ten. This chain uses TRBV2 with TRBJ1-6; TRBD1 is a possible D gene (5 bases). Germline CDR1 SNHLY, CDR2 FYNNEI. Trimming cost V 3 bases and J 8 bases, with 14 bases left between them. The CDR3 covers 15 residues. The CDR3 bases are TGTGCCAGCAGTGAGGCGCCCCCGGGGCATTCACCCCTCCACTTT. Translating gives CASSEAPPGHSPLHF.

This clone was detected a few times. The chain employs TRBV7-6 and TRBJ1-5; D not certain. Germline V gives CDR1 SGHVS, CDR2 FNYEAQ. The CDR3 is made up of 20 amino acids. Trimming stripped 0 bases from V and 0 bases from J, with 21 bases between. The CDR3 sequence is CASSLALTSESENSNQPQHF. The DNA of the CDR3 is TGTGCCAGCAGCTTAGCCTTGACGTCAGAGTCGGAGAATAGCAATCAGCCCCAGCATTTT.

The rearrangement joins TRBV6-1 to TRBJ1-1; D perhaps matches TRBD1 (6 bases). The germline V and J ends were trimmed by 6 bases and 7 bases, with 15 bases remaining between them. Germline assignment: CDR1 MNHNS and CDR2 SASEGT. The CDR3 spans 13 residues. CDR3 amino acids: CASRTTGSNEAFF. In DNA, the CDR3 is TGTGCCAGCAGAACAACAGGGTCGAATGAAGCTTTCTTT.

The chain carries TRBV9 and TRBJ1-3; perhaps TRBD1 as D (6 bases). The CDR3 runs 14 residues. The germline CDR1 and CDR2 sequences are SGDLS and YYNGEE. V was pared by 4 bases and J by 1 base, with 9 bases between. CDR3 region: CASSRDKSGNTIYF. The CDR3 DNA reads TGTGCCAGCAGCAGGGACAAATCTGGAAACACCATATATTTT.

This clone was seen only a few times. The rearrangement uses TRBV7-8 and TRBJ1-2, with D unresolved. The CDR3 is 13 amino acids. Germline CDR1 and CDR2: SGHVS and FQNEAQ. The V and J ends lost 0 bases and 4 bases respectively, with 6 bases between them. CDR3 protein: CASSLAQLYGYTF. CDR3 nucleotides: TGTGCCAGCAGCTTAGCTCAGCTCTATGGCTACACCTTC.

V and J are TRBV5-6 and TRBJ1-2; D is undetermined. Germline V gene lookup returns CDR1 SGHDT and CDR2 YYEEEE. The germline V and J ends were trimmed by 4 bases and 4 bases, with 8 bases remaining between them. The CDR3 sequence is 12 residues long. Here the CDR3 reads CASSIESYGYTF. The CDR3 nucleotides are TGTGCCAGCAGCATCGAAAGCTATGGCTACACCTTC. Combining the CDR3 with reference TRBV5-6 and TRBJ1-2 gives the whole variable domain DAGVTQSPTHLIKTRGQQVTLRCSPKSGHDTVSWYQQALGQGPQFIFQYYEEEERQRGNFPDRFSGHQFPNYSSELNVNALLLGDSALYLCASSIESYGYTFGSGTRLTVV.

This rearrangement joins TRBV19 to TRBJ1-2, with unresolved D. Trimming removed 3 bases at V and 4 bases at J, with 9 bases between. Germline CDR1 LNHDA, CDR2 SQIVND (reference sequence). This CDR3 is built from 13 residues. CDR3 loop: CASSIFALYGYTF. The CDR3 region has the DNA TGTGCCAGTAGTATTTTCGCGCTCTATGGCTACACCTTC.

The chain couples TRBV2 to TRBJ2-5; D gene unclear. The CDR3 totals 14 residues. CDR1 SNHLY and CDR2 FYNNEI come from the germline V gene. V lost 1 base and J lost 2, with 8 bases in between. DNA for the CDR3: TGTGCCAGCAGTGAAGGGTATGAGCAAGAGACCCAGTACTTC. It translates to CASSEGYEQETQYF.

The V and J genes are TRBV6-1 and TRBJ1-2; 8 bases agree with TRBD1. In germline, CDR1 is MNHNS, CDR2 SASEGT. The CDR3 is 15 amino acids. J lost 4 bases, V lost 6 bases, and 10 bases had no gene match. The CDR3, as DNA: TGTGCCAGCAGCCCGGGACAGGATGGACTCTATGGCTACACCTTC. Its translation: CASSPGQDGLYGYTF.

The DNA of the CDR3 is TGTGCCATCCATAGCGGGAATCAGCCCCAGCATTTT. This encodes CAIHSGNQPQHF. V usage is TRBV6-1 and J usage is TRBJ1-5; no reliable D call. V gave up 10 bases and J gave up 4 bases, with 11 bases separating them. Germline V gene sequence: CDR1 MNHNS, CDR2 SASEGT. The CDR3 runs 12 residues.

The chain joins TRBV19 to TRBJ2-1; tentatively, D is TRBD2 (6 bases). Germline values: CDR1 LNHDA, CDR2 SQIVND (reference sequence). The CDR3 has 16 residues. Trimming pared 4 bases from V and 0 bases from J, leaving 13 bases between. The CDR3 spells CASSRGLQYSYNEQFF. In DNA, the CDR3 is TGTGCCAGTAGTAGGGGACTTCAGTACTCCTACAATGAGCAGTTCTTC.

Only a few counts were recorded for this clone. V usage is TRBV7-9 and J usage is TRBJ2-1; D is unclear. Deletions cut 5 bases from V and 4 bases from J, with 9 bases between. Germline V gene data show CDR1 as SEHNR and CDR2 as FQNEAQ (reference sequence). CDR3 length equals 13 residues. The CDR3 loop reads CASSPEGYNEQFF. CDR3 in DNA: TGTGCCAGCAGCCCGGAAGGGTACAATGAGCAGTTCTTC.

The V call is TRBV15, the J call TRBJ2-5, with 10 bases fitting TRBD1. Germline V gene sequence: CDR1 LNHNV, CDR2 YYDKDF (reference sequence). The V gene end was trimmed by 0 bases and the J gene end by 2 bases; junction bases not matched to a gene: 9. This CDR3 contains 18 residues. In DNA form, the CDR3 reads TGTGCCACCAGCAGAGATATTAAACCGGGACAGGGGCAAGAGACCCAGTACTTC. Translating gives CATSRDIKPGQGQETQYF.

The CDR3 bases are TGTGCCAGCAGCTTATATAGGAGGGGAAGGGAGAGCACAGATACGCAGTATTTT. Translated: CASSLYRRGRESTDTQYF. The J gene is TRBJ2-3, the V gene TRBV7-2; D is possibly TRBD2 (6 bases). The CDR3 has 18 amino acids. With 2 bases removed from V and 0 bases from J, the gap between germline ends came to 18 bases. From germline, CDR1 is SGHTA and CDR2 FQGNSA.